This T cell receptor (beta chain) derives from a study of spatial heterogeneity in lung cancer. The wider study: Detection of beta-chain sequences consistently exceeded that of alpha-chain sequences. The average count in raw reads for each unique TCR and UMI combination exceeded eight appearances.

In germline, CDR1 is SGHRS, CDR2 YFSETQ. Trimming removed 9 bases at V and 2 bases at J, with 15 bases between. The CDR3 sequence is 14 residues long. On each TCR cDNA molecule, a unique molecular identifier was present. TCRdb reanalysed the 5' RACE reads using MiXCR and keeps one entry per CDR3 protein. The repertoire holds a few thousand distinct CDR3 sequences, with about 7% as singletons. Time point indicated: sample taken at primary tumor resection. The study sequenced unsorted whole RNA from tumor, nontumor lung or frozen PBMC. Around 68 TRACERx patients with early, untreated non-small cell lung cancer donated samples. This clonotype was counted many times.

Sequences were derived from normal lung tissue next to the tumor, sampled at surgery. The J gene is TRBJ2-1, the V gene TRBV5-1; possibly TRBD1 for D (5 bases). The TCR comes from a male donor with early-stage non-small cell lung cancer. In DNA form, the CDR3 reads TGCGCCACCTCCCAGGGTGAAACCTACAATGAGCAGTTCTTC. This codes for CATSQGETYNEQFF.